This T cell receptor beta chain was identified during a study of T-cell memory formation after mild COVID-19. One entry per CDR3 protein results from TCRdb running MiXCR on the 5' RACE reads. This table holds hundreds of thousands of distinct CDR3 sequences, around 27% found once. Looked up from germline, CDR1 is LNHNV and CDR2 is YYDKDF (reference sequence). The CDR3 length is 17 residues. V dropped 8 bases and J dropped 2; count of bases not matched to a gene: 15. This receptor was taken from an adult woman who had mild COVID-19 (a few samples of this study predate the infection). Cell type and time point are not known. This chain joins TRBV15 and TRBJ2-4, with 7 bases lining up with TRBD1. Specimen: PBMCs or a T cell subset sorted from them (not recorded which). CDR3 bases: TGTGCCACCCAAAGTTTTACAGGGGAAGGTACCAAAAACATTCAGTACTTC. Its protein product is CATQSFTGEGTKNIQYF. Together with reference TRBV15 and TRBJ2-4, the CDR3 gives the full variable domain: DAMVIQNPRYQVTQFGKPVTLSCSQTLNHNVMYWYQQKSSQAPKLLFHYYDKDFNNEADTPDNFQSRRPNTSFCFLDIRSPGLGDTAMYLCATQSFTGEGTKNIQYFGAGTRLSVL.